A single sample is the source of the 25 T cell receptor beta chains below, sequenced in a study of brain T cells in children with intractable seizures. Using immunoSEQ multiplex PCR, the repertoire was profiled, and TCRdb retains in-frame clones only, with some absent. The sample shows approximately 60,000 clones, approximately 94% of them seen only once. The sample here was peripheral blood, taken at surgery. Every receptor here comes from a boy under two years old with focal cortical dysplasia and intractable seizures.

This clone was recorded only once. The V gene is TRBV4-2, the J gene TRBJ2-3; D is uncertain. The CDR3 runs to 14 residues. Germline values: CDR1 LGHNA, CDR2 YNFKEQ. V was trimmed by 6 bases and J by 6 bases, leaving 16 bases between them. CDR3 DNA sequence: TGTGCCAGCAGTAAGTCTAGAATTAGTGATACGCAGTATTTT. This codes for CASSKSRISDTQYF.

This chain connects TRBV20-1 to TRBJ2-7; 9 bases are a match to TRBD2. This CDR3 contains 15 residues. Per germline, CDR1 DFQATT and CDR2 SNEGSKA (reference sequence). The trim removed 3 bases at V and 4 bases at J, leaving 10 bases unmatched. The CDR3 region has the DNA TGCAGTGCTAGTTTATTATTAGCGGGGGTATACGAGCAGTACTTC. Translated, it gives CSASLLLAGVYEQYF.

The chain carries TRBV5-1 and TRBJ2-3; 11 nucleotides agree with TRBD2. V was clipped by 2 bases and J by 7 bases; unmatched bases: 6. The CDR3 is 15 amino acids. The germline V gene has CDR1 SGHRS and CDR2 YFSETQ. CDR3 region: CASSFLAGGSNTQYF. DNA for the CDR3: TGCGCCAGCAGCTTCCTAGCGGGGGGCTCGAATACGCAGTATTTT.

The CDR3 spells CASSIGGDGYEQYF. CDR3 coding DNA: TGTGCCAGTAGTATAGGCGGGGACGGCTACGAGCAGTACTTC. V and J are TRBV19 and TRBJ2-7, with D tentatively TRBD2 (6 bases). Germline CDR1 and CDR2: LNHDA and SQIVND (reference sequence). This CDR3 has 14 residues. Trimming cost V 1 base and J 3 bases, with 10 bases left between them.

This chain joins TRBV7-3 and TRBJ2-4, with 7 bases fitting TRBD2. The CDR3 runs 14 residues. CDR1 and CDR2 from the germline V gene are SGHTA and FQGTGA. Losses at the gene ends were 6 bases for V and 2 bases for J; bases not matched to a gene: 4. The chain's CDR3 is CASSGGGSKNIQYF. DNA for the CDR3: TGTGCCAGCAGTGGCGGGGGTTCCAAAAACATTCAGTACTTC.

CDR3 residues: CASSKGTPRRSKSTDTQYF. In nucleotides, the CDR3 is TGTGCCAGCAGCAAAGGCACGCCACGAAGATCTAAAAGCACAGATACGCAGTATTTT. The rearrangement uses TRBV21-1 and TRBJ2-3; the D call TRBD2 from the table was never checked on the DNA. TRBV21-1 is a pseudogene locus. The CDR3 sequence is 19 residues long.

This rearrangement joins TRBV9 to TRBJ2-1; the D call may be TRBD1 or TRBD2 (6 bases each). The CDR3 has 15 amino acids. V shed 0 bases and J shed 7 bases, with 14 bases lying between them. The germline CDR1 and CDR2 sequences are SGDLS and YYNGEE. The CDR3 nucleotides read TGTGCCAGCAGCGTAGTTTCCGGGGGCCTAAATGAGCAGTTCTTC. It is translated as CASSVVSGGLNEQFF.

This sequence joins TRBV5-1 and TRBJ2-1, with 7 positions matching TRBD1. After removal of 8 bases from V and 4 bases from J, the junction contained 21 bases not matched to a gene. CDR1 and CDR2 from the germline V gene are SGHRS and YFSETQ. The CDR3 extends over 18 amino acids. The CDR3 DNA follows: TGCGCCAGTAATCCGGGACAGCCCCTCCTATTCCGATACAATGAGCAGTTCTTC. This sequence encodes CASNPGQPLLFRYNEQFF. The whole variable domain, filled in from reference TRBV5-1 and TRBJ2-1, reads KAGVTQTPRYLIKTRGQQVTLSCSPISGHRSVSWYQQTPGQGLQFLFEYFSETQRNKGNFPGRFSGRQFSNSRSEMNVSTLELGDSALYLCASNPGQPLLFRYNEQFFGPGTRLTVL.

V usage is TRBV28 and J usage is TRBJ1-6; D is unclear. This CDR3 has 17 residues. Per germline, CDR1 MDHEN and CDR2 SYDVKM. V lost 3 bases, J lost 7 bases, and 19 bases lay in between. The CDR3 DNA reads TGTGCCAGCAGTTTCAGTGGAGGGCCAGGTGGGAATTCACCCCTCCACTTT. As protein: CASSFSGGPGGNSPLHF.

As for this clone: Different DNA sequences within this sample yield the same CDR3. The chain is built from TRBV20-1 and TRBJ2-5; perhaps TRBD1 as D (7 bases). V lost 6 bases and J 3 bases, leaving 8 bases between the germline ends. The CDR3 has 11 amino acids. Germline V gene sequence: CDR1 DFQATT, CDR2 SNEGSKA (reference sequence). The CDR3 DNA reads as TGCAGTGCCAGGGGGGAAGAGACCCAGTACTTC. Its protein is CSARGEETQYF.

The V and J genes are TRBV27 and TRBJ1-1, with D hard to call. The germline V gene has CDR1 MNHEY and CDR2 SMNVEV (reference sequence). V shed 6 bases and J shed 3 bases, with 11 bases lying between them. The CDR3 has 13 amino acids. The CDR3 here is CASSWAGYTEAFF. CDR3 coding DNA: TGTGCCAGCAGCTGGGCAGGCTACACTGAAGCTTTCTTT.

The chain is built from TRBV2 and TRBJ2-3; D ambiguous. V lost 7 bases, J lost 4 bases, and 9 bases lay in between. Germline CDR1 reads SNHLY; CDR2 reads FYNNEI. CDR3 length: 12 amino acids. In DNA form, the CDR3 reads TGTGCCAGCATGAGTTCCCCAGATACGCAGTATTTT. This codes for CASMSSPDTQYF.

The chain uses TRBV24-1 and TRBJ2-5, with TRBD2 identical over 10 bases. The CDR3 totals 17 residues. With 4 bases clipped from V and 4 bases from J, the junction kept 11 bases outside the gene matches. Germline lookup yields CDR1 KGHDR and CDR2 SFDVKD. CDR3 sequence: CATSEPTGTSEGETQYF. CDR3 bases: TGTGCCACCAGTGAACCCACCGGGACTAGCGAGGGAGAGACCCAGTACTTC.

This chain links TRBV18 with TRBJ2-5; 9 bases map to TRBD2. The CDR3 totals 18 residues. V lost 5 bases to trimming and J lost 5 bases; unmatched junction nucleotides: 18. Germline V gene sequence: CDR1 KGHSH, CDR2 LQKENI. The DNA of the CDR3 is TGTGCCAGCTCAACCACGTTGGAAATTAGCGGGAGTTATGAGACCCAGTACTTC. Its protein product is CASSTTLEISGSYETQYF.

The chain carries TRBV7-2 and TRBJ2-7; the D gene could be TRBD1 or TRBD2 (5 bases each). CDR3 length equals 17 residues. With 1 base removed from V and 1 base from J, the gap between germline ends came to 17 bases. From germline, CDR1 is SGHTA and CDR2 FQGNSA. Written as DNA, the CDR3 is TGTGCCAGCAGCTTAGGGGCCGGGACCCAGGGATCCTACGAGCAGTACTTC. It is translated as CASSLGAGTQGSYEQYF.

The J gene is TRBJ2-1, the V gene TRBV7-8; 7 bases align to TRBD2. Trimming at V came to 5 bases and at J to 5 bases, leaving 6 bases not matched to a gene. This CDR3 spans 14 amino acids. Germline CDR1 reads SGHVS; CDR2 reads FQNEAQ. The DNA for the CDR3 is TGTGCCAGCAGCCGAAGGGAGGGCCACAATGAGCAGTTCTTC. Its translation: CASSRREGHNEQFF.

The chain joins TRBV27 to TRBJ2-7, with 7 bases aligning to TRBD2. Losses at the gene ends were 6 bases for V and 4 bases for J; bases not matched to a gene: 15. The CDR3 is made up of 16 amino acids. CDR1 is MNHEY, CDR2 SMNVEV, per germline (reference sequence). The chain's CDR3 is CASSREPWGGRYEQYF. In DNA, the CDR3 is TGTGCCAGCAGCCGGGAGCCTTGGGGGGGACGGTACGAGCAGTACTTC.

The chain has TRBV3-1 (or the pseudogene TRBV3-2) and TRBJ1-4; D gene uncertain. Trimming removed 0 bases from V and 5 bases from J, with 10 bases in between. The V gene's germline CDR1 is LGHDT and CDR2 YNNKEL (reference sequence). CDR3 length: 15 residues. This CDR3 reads CASSQDSSLNEKLFF. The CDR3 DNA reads TGTGCCAGCAGCCAAGACAGTTCTTTAAATGAAAAACTGTTTTTT.

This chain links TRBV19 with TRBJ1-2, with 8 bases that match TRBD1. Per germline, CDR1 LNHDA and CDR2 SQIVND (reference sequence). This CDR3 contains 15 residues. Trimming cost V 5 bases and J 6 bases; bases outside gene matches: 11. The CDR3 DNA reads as TGTGCCAGTAGTTTACGGACAGGGCCTTTGGATGGCTACACCTTC. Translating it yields CASSLRTGPLDGYTF.

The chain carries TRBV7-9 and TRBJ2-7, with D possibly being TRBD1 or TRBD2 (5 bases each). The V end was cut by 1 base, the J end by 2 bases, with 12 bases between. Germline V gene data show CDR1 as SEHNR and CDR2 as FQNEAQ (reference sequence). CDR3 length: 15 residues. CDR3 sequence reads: CASSLGPGPPYEQYF. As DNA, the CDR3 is TGTGCCAGCAGCTTAGGTCCGGGACCGCCCTACGAGCAGTACTTC.

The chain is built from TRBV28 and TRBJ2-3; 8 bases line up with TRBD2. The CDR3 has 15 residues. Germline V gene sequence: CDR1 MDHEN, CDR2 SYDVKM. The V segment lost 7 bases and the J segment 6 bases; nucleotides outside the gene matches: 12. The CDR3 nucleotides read TGTGCCAGCATTTACAGCGGGGGCTCACAGGATACGCAGTATTTT. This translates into CASIYSGGSQDTQYF.

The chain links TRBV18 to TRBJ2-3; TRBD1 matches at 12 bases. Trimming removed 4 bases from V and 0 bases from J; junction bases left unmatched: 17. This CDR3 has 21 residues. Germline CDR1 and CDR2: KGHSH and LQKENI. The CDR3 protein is CASSRIPSGQGAGNSTDTQYF. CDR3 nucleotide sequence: TGTGCCAGCTCACGGATCCCGTCGGGACAGGGGGCTGGAAATAGCACAGATACGCAGTATTTT.

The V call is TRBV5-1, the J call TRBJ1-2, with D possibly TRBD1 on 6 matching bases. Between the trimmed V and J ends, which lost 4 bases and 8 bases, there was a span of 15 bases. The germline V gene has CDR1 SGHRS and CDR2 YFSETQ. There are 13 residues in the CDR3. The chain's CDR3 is CASSPEGEGGYTF. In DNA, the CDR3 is TGCGCCAGCAGCCCGGAGGGGGAGGGAGGCTACACCTTC.

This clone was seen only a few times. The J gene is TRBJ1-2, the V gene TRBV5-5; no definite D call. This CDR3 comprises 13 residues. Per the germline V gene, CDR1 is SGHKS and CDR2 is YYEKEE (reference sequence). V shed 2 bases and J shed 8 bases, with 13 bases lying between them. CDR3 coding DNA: TGTGCCAGCAGCTTATCGGACGTGTCCGGCTACACCTTC. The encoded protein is CASSLSDVSGYTF.

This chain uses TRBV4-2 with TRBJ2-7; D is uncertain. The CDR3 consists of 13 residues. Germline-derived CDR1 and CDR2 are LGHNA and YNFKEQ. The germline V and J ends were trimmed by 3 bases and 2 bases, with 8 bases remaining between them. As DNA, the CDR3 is TGTGCCAGCAGCCAGTTATTTCCCTACGAGCAGTACTTC. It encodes CASSQLFPYEQYF.